This note documents a single TCR beta chain sequence. 60 Vbeta and 13 Jbeta primers were used in PCR. TCRdb's table, derived via immunoSEQ multiplex PCR, lists solely in-frame clones and lacks some. The repertoire holds 150,000 to 200,000 clones, with roughly 77% as singletons. The data derive from a study of cytomegalovirus exposure and HLA in healthy donors. Germline V gene lookup returns CDR1 SNHLY and CDR2 FYNNEI. Trimming at V came to 6 bases and at J to 4 bases, leaving 4 bases not matched to a gene. The CDR3 loop spans 13 amino acids. The chain combines TRBV2 with TRBJ1-1, with TRBD1 matching over 8 bases. Sequenced input: PBMCs. The sequence came from a woman aged 40 to 50 in good health and CMV-seropositive. CDR3 region: CASSGQGRTEAFF. The CDR3 DNA sequence: TGTGCCAGCAGCGGACAGGGCCGCACTGAAGCTTTCTTT.